This T cell receptor beta chain was sequenced for a study of identical twins. Notes on the study in general: Weaker excess sharing between twins was seen in beta out-of-frame sequences. Models underestimated how often monozygotic twins shared out-of-frame TCR alpha. Fewer insertions were carried by abundant cord blood beta clonotypes, but none was seen in memory repertoires.

All of the donors were Caucasians in good health. The V segment lost 1 base and the J segment 1 base; nucleotides outside the gene matches: 3. CDR3 length equals 15 residues. CDR1 and CDR2 (germline): DFQATT, SNEGSKA (reference sequence). TCRdb analysed the 5' RACE reads with MiXCR anew, one entry per CDR3 protein. The sample has about 430,000 distinct CDR3 sequences, about 18% seen once. In its sample, this clonotype was seen a few times. What it binds is unknown. V gene TRBV20-1 combines with J gene TRBJ2-5; 10 positions match TRBD2. The TCR was taken from a man in his forties or fifties in good health. The material sequenced was naive T cells sorted from blood. In DNA, the CDR3 is TGCAGTGCTAGAGCTAGCGGGGGTTCCCAAGAGACCCAGTACTTC. Translated, it gives CSARASGGSQETQYF.